A single sample gave rise to the 5 T cell receptor beta chains below, sequenced in a study of preoperative IRX-2 immunotherapy in early breast cancer. Treatment described: preoperative locoregional IRX-2 cytokine immunotherapy. Clones were sequenced by immunoSEQ multiplex PCR, and TCRdb holds only the in-frame ones, with some missing. Altogether tens of thousands of clones are present, 83% being singletons, with the ten largest covering 2% to 3%. The specimen comprised lymph node tissue, sampled from a patient treated with IRX-2 immunotherapy. These TCRs come from a human donor with breast cancer.

The chain carries TRBV2 and TRBJ2-7; D uncertain. Per the germline V gene, CDR1 is SNHLY and CDR2 is FYNNEI. The length of the CDR3 is 15 residues. The germline V and J ends were trimmed by 4 bases and 1 base, with 14 bases remaining between them. Written as DNA, the CDR3 is TGTGCCAGCAGTGTTCTTCCTATAGGATCCTACGAGCAGTACTTC. Protein sequence: CASSVLPIGSYEQYF.

The chain joins TRBV19 to TRBJ1-5; no firm D call. This CDR3 comprises 12 residues. CDR1 is LNHDA, CDR2 SQIVND, per germline (reference sequence). The V and J ends lost 3 bases and 2 bases respectively, with 2 bases between them. In DNA form, the CDR3 reads TGTGCCAGTAGTATTCGCAATCAGCCCCAGCATTTT. Translation: CASSIRNQPQHF.

The gene calls are TRBV28 and TRBJ2-7; D gene ambiguous. V was trimmed by 6 bases and J by 2 bases, leaving 14 bases between them. Germline V gene lookup returns CDR1 MDHEN and CDR2 SYDVKM. The CDR3 is 14 residues long. CDR3 bases: TGTGCCAGCAGCTTCAGTCGCAGTACCTACGAGCAGTACTTC. It yields the protein CASSFSRSTYEQYF.

This clone has just one count. The chain employs TRBV18 and TRBJ1-1; D may be TRBD1 (5 bases). CDR3 length equals 20 residues. V was cut by 6 bases and J by 0 bases, with 29 bases left in between. Germline V gene sequence: CDR1 KGHSH, CDR2 LQKENI. CDR3 protein: CASSRNTQAGNTAMNTEAFF. CDR3 nucleotide sequence: TGTGCCAGCTCCCGAAACACCCAAGCAGGGAATACCGCGATGAACACTGAAGCTTTCTTT.

V gene TRBV29-1 combines with J gene TRBJ2-7, with 10 bases that match TRBD2. Germline values: CDR1 SQVTM, CDR2 ANQGSEA. With V trimmed by 6 bases and J by 7 bases, 12 bases remained unmatched. This CDR3 is built from 14 residues. CDR3 coding DNA: TGCAGCGTACACAAAGCGGGAGGGCCGAAGGAGCAGTACTTC. It specifies CSVHKAGGPKEQYF.